The subject of this entry is one T cell receptor (beta chain). The antigen remains undetermined. The 5'RACE method, run with constant-segment primers, produced TCR alpha and TCR beta cDNA libraries (carrying sample barcodes and UMIs). TCRdb reanalysed the 5' RACE reads using MiXCR and keeps one entry per CDR3 protein. Of hundreds of thousands of distinct CDR3 sequences in the sample, 16% are singletons; the top ten hold roughly 3.6%. The sample originates from a study of T-cell memory formation after mild COVID-19. This CDR3 contains 15 residues. The germline CDR1 and CDR2 sequences are ENHRY and SYGVKD. V lost 4 bases and J lost 5; bases outside the gene matches: 5. Study-level findings and limits: Clones contracting day 15 to 85 were balanced CD4/CD8; later expanders leaned CD4+. Contracting CD4+ clones sat mainly in CM and EM; CD8+ in EMRA. That cross-reactive memory joined was suggested by some responding clones appearing in pre-infection memory.

This chain links TRBV10-3 with TRBJ2-2, with TRBD2 matching over 9 bases. The TCR sequence derives from a young man who had mild COVID-19 (a few samples of this study predate the infection). Cell type and time point are not known. The sequenced sample consisted of PBMCs or a T cell subset sorted from them (not recorded which). CDR3 sequence: CAISGGLARTGELFF. The DNA of the CDR3 is TGTGCCATCAGTGGGGGACTAGCAAGAACCGGGGAGCTGTTTTTT.